The rows below give T cell receptor beta chains drawn from one sample of a study of blood T cell repertoires in COVID-19. The data were produced by immunoSEQ multiplex PCR, yet TCRdb's version contains in-frame clones alone and is incomplete. The profile shows 180,000 or so clones, roughly four fifths of them singletons. Sequencing was done on a sample of PBMCs or T cells enriched from blood (not recorded which). All receptors come from a man in his fifties who had recovered from COVID-19. Both conserved end residues are part of each CDR3. The order of the fields is clone size, V gene, J gene, D gene, CDR3 DNA, CDR3 protein. D genes are given only for firm matches. Expanded clones get a size class; other rows say once, few or many, or leave the size out.

few	TRBV11-2	TRBJ2-3	TRBD2	TGTGCCAGCAGCCCTCGGACGGGAGGAGCAGATACGCAGTATTTT	CASSPRTGGADTQYF
.	TRBV5-4	TRBJ2-1	TRBD2	TGTGCCAGCAGCTTCGGGGCGGCGGGAGGGGTCAATGAGCAGTTCTTC	CASSFGAAGGVNEQFF
.	TRBV12-3/TRBV12-4	TRBJ1-2	.	TGTGCCAGCAGTTTTCAGGGAAACTATGGCTACACCTTC	CASSFQGNYGYTF
.	TRBV28	TRBJ1-5	TRBD1	TGTGCCAGCCTTCTTCTCGGGACAGCTCTTAGCAATCAGCCCCAGCATTTT	CASLLLGTALSNQPQHF
.	TRBV30	TRBJ1-3	TRBD1	TGTGCCTGGAGTAAAAGGGCGACAGGGCCTGGAAACACCATATATTTT	CAWSKRATGPGNTIYF
.	TRBV5-1	TRBJ2-7	TRBD2	TGCGCCAGCAGCTTGGTAGGGACTACTACCTACGAGCAGTACTTC	CASSLVGTTTYEQYF
.	TRBV30	TRBJ1-5	TRBD1	TGTGCCTGGAGCGAACCACAGGGGCCAGCTCCGCGTCAGCCCCAGCATTTT	CAWSEPQGPAPRQPQHF
few	TRBV10-3	TRBJ2-3	.	TGTGCCATCAGTGAACGGGGGAAGGCGGCAGATACGCAGTATTTT	CAISERGKAADTQYF
.	TRBV2	TRBJ2-3	TRBD1	TGTGCCAGTTTATGGACAGGGGGCACAGATACGCAGTATTTT	CASLWTGGTDTQYF
.	TRBV11-1	TRBJ1-5	.	TGTGCCAGCAGCTTAGGACCGGCGGATCAGCCCCAGCATTTT	CASSLGPADQPQHF
.	TRBV5-1	TRBJ2-3	.	TGCGCCAGCAGCTTGGACGGAGCTAGCACAGATACGCAGTATTTT	CASSLDGASTDTQYF
.	TRBV3-1/TRBV3-2	TRBJ1-1	.	TGTGCCAGCATCTGGACAGCCCTGGGCACTGAAGCTTTCTTT	CASIWTALGTEAFF
.	TRBV4-2	TRBJ1-2	.	TGTGCCAGCAGCCAAGACGAGCAAGCAGGGAGGTATGGCTACACCTTC	CASSQDEQAGRYGYTF
few	TRBV9	TRBJ2-2	TRBD1	TGTGCCAGCAGCGTTGGGACAGGCCGCGACGGGGAGCTGTTTTTT	CASSVGTGRDGELFF
.	TRBV27	TRBJ2-1	TRBD1	TGTGCCAGCAGTCCGCTGACAGGGATCTCCTACAATGAGCAGTTCTTC	CASSPLTGISYNEQFF
.	TRBV6-1	TRBJ2-3	TRBD2	TGTGCCAGCAGTGACCCTCGACTAGCGGGCACAGATACGCAGTATTTT	CASSDPRLAGTDTQYF
.	TRBV6-5	TRBJ1-5	.	TGTGCCAGCATGGGAGGGGTCGGGCAGCCCCAGCATTTT	CASMGGVGQPQHF
.	TRBV7-2	TRBJ2-2	TRBD2	TGTGCCAGCAGCTTTAGCGGGGGGGAAGCCGGGGAGCTGTTTTTT	CASSFSGGEAGELFF
.	TRBV10-3	TRBJ1-2	.	TGTGCCATCAGTGCACAGAGGGGCGGGAAACCAGCAGAAGGCTACACCTTC	CAISAQRGGKPAEGYTF